Listed below are T cell receptor beta chains from one sample, sequenced in a study of blood T cell repertoires in COVID-19. Sequencing was performed with immunoSEQ multiplex PCR; in TCRdb, only in-frame clones are kept and a portion is missing. The table includes 25,000 to 40,000 clones, around 83% detected once. Sequencing was done on a sample of peripheral blood. The receptors stem from a human donor in a cohort sampled during active COVID-19. CDR3s include the opening cysteine and the closing phenylalanine or tryptophan. Part of the rows lack a size; the others show once, few, many or a class for expanded clones.

v_call | clone_size | cdr3_aa
TRBV7-8 | . | CASSLEVSVPNEQFF
TRBV5-5 | . | CASSLLSGGSRANVLTF
TRBV11-2 | . | CASRLRGRQETQYF
TRBV6-2/TRBV6-3 | . | CASSILGQGDYGYTF
TRBV28 | . | CASSAGTAETDTQYF
TRBV19 | . | CASNEVGYGYTF
TRBV7-3 | . | CASSVLEGPTGELFF
TRBV28 | once | CASSLGGSKTQYF
TRBV10-3 | . | CAISEPPNDIQYF
TRBV7-3 | . | CASSPYEANTGELFF
TRBV27 | . | CASSFSSSDTQYF
TRBV18 | . | CASSPNRGSNEKLFF
TRBV6-5 | . | CASSYESGEQYF
TRBV10-3 | . | CAISESGQGRGQPQHF
TRBV19 | once | CASSMGGDSVSTSTF